This is a list of T cell receptor beta chains from one sample in a study of T cell changes during pregnancy in multiple sclerosis. Libraries were prepared by immunoSEQ multiplex PCR; TCRdb keeps only in-frame clonotypes and omits some of them. The repertoire consists of some 67,000 clones, with 92% occurring once and the leading ten covering over 1.1%. This material consisted of peripheral blood, taken after pregnancy. The receptors stem from a female donor with multiple sclerosis, enrolled in a pregnancy study. The CDR3 runs from the conserved cysteine through the conserved F or W. A D gene is named only where the DNA matches it firmly. Only some rows state a clone size, as once, few, many or a class for expanded clones.

TGTGCGAGTTGTACAGGGGGCGACACTGAAGCTTTCTTT | CASCTGGDTEAFF | 13 | few | TRBJ1-1 | TRBD1 | TRBV28
TGTGCCAGCAGCTCCACTAGCGGCTCCTACGAGCAGTACTTC | CASSSTSGSYEQYF | 14 | - | TRBJ2-7 | TRBD2 | TRBV7-9
TGCGCCAGCAGCCGACTCCTTGGCGGGGATGAGCAGTTCTTC | CASSRLLGGDEQFF | 14 | - | TRBJ2-1 | - | TRBV5-1
TGTGCCAGCAGTTTATCCAGGACAGGGCCAGATACGCAGTATTTT | CASSLSRTGPDTQYF | 15 | - | TRBJ2-3 | TRBD1 | TRBV28
TGTGCCAGCAGTGAACCCTACGGGGAGCTGTTTTTT | CASSEPYGELFF | 12 | - | TRBJ2-2 | - | TRBV25-1
TGTGCCAGCCGAGGGCTCTACGAGCAGTACTTC | CASRGLYEQYF | 11 | few | TRBJ2-7 | - | TRBV2
TGTGCCAGCAGCTTAGGGGCGGGAACCTACACCTTC | CASSLGAGTYTF | 12 | once | TRBJ1-2 | - | TRBV7-2
TGTGCCAGCAGTTACTCACTAGCGGGAGTCAATGAGCAGTTCTTC | CASSYSLAGVNEQFF | 15 | - | TRBJ2-1 | TRBD2 | TRBV6-6
TGTGCCAGCAACCTACGTCAGGGTACCAATGAGCAGTTCTTC | CASNLRQGTNEQFF | 14 | - | TRBJ2-1 | - | TRBV28
TGTGCCAGCAGCCGGGGACAGTCCACCTCCTACGAGCAGTACTTC | CASSRGQSTSYEQYF | 15 | - | TRBJ2-7 | TRBD1 | TRBV6-6
TGCGCCAGCAAAGTAGCGACTCTCACCGGGGAGCTGTTTTTT | CASKVATLTGELFF | 14 | - | TRBJ2-2 | - | TRBV5-1
TGTGCCAGCAGCTTAGTATCCAGCGGGAGGAACAATGAGCAGTTCTTC | CASSLVSSGRNNEQFF | 16 | - | TRBJ2-1 | TRBD2 | TRBV7-9
TGTGCCAGCAGTTACTCGATAACGGGGGATTCACCCCTCCACTTT | CASSYSITGDSPLHF | 15 | - | TRBJ1-6 | - | TRBV6-5
TGCGCCAGCACCGGAGGGGGACAGGGGCTCGAGCAGTACTTC | CASTGGGQGLEQYF | 14 | - | TRBJ2-7 | TRBD1 | TRBV5-1
TGTGCCAGCAGCCCCCGGGTGGGAGCAGATACGCAGTATTTT | CASSPRVGADTQYF | 14 | - | TRBJ2-3 | - | TRBV7-2
TGTGCCATCAGTGAGTCTGGGACATCGGACGAGCAGTACTTC | CAISESGTSDEQYF | 14 | - | TRBJ2-7 | - | TRBV10-3
TGTGCCAGCAGCAACCGAGAGGGCGGTGGCAATCAGCCCCAGCATTTT | CASSNREGGGNQPQHF | 16 | - | TRBJ1-5 | - | TRBV28
TGTGCCAGCAGTCCCGACCCGGGGACTGAAGCTTTCTTT | CASSPDPGTEAFF | 13 | - | TRBJ1-1 | - | TRBV7-9
TGCGCCAGCTCTGCGGGGGGCTTTGACAATGAGCAGTTCTTC | CASSAGGFDNEQFF | 14 | - | TRBJ2-1 | TRBD2 | TRBV5-1
TGTGCCAGCTCACCGCCAACAAACAACAATGAGCAGTTCTTC | CASSPPTNNNEQFF | 14 | - | TRBJ2-1 | - | TRBV18
TGTGCCTACAAACAGGGCTACGAGCAGTACTTC | CAYKQGYEQYF | 11 | - | TRBJ2-7 | - | TRBV30
TGTGCCAGCAGCTCAGCAGGGGCGAACACTGAAGCTTTCTTT | CASSSAGANTEAFF | 14 | - | TRBJ1-1 | - | TRBV13
TGTGCCAGCAAAAGGGGAAGCGGGAGCAATGAGCAGTTCTTC | CASKRGSGSNEQFF | 14 | - | TRBJ2-1 | TRBD2 | TRBV27
TGTGCCAGCAGCAGCGGGACAGGGCTCGGGGCCACAGATACGCAGTATTTT | CASSSGTGLGATDTQYF | 17 | - | TRBJ2-3 | TRBD1 | TRBV9
TGTGCCAGCAGCTCAGGGAGCGGGAGGCCAGATACGCAGTATTTT | CASSSGSGRPDTQYF | 15 | - | TRBJ2-3 | TRBD2 | TRBV5-6
TGCGCCAGCAGTGAGGCCCCGGGTCCTACCTACGAGCAGTACTTC | CASSEAPGPTYEQYF | 15 | - | TRBJ2-7 | - | TRBV10-1
TGTGCCAGCTCACCAGGGACAGGGGAGGCCTACGAGCAGTACTTC | CASSPGTGEAYEQYF | 15 | - | TRBJ2-7 | TRBD1 | TRBV18